The 31 T cell receptor beta chains reported below all come from one sample, sequenced in a study of blood T cell repertoires in COVID-19. Sequencing used immunoSEQ multiplex PCR; TCRdb keeps in-frame clones, though not all of them. The table has just over 350,000 clones, 86% seen once; the top ten hold less than 9%. Specimen: peripheral blood. Receptors were obtained from a woman between 55 and 75 years old with COVID-19, enrolled during active disease.

The genes are TRBV6-2 or TRBV6-3 and TRBJ2-3; TRBD2 matches at 10 bases. Germline assignment: CDR1 MNHEY and CDR2 SVGEGT. The CDR3 runs to 16 residues. The V gene end was trimmed by 3 bases and the J gene end by 1 base; junction bases not matched to a gene: 4. In DNA form, the CDR3 reads TGTGCCAGCAGTTATATAGCGGGGGGTGGCACAGATACGCAGTATTTT. It translates to CASSYIAGGGTDTQYF.

This rearrangement joins TRBV3-1 (or the pseudogene TRBV3-2) to TRBJ1-3, with D unclear. The CDR3 runs to 17 residues. V was cut by 4 bases and J by 1 base, with 17 bases left in between. Germline V lookup: CDR1 LGHDT, CDR2 YNNKEL (reference sequence). The CDR3 DNA reads TGTGCCAGCAGCCCAACCCGGGGTTTATTGTCTGGAAACACCATATATTTT. Translation gives CASSPTRGLLSGNTIYF.

This chain's CDR3 is CASSQGEYSYGYTF. The CDR3 region has the DNA TGTGCCAGCAGCCAAGGGGAGTACAGCTATGGCTACACCTTC. The rearrangement links TRBV3-1 (or the pseudogene TRBV3-2) to TRBJ1-2; D is uncertain. The CDR3 runs 14 residues. The V end lost 1 base, the J end lost 4 bases, and 10 bases lay between the germline ends. CDR1 and CDR2 (germline): LGHDT, YNNKEL (reference sequence).

The rearrangement links TRBV6-6 to TRBJ2-1, with 12 positions matching TRBD2. V lost 5 bases and J lost 4; bases outside the gene matches: 9. Germline loops: CDR1 MNHNY, CDR2 SVGAGI (reference sequence). The CDR3 spans 17 residues. For the CDR3, the DNA is TGTGCCAGCAGTCTCAGCGGACTAGCGGGAATTTACAATGAGCAGTTCTTC. Amino acids: CASSLSGLAGIYNEQFF.

The table lists this clone with a count of one. The rearrangement links TRBV5-1 to TRBJ1-5; 8 bases fit TRBD1. The CDR3 sequence is 15 residues long. V was pared by 0 bases and J by 11 bases, with 10 bases of the junction left unmatched. Germline lookup yields CDR1 SGHRS and CDR2 YFSETQ. The CDR3 reads CASSLVSGGLESQHF. CDR3 nucleotide sequence: TGCGCCAGCAGCTTGGTATCAGGGGGCCTCGAGTCCCAGCATTTT. The full variable domain, its missing parts supplied by reference TRBV5-1 and TRBJ1-5, is KAGVTQTPRYLIKTRGQQVTLSCSPISGHRSVSWYQQTPGQGLQFLFEYFSETQRNKGNFPGRFSGRQFSNSRSEMNVSTLELGDSALYLCASSLVSGGLESQHFGDGTRLSIL.

CDR3: CASSQSWEGSYEQYF. The CDR3, as DNA: TGTGCCAGCAGCCAATCCTGGGAGGGCTCCTACGAGCAGTACTTC. The V gene is TRBV3-1 (or the pseudogene TRBV3-2), the J gene TRBJ2-7, with 7 bases fitting TRBD2. Trimming took 2 bases from V and 0 from J; bases not matched to a gene: 4. CDR1 and CDR2 (germline): LGHDT, YNNKEL (reference sequence). This CDR3 is built from 15 residues.

CDR3 sequence reads: CASSSRTSGSYEQYF. The CDR3 coding sequence is TGTGCCAGCAGCTCGAGGACTAGCGGATCCTACGAGCAGTACTTC. The chain recombines TRBV27 with TRBJ2-7; 10 bases map to TRBD2. From germline, CDR1 is MNHEY and CDR2 SMNVEV (reference sequence). Trimming cost V 6 bases and J 1 base; bases outside gene matches: 6. There are 15 residues in the CDR3.

Details on this clone: A much larger clone differs by one base, so this may be a read error. The identical CDR3 is also encoded by other nucleotide sequences in the sample. The chain links TRBV7-3 to TRBJ1-1, with TRBD1 as a possible D gene (6 bases). V lost 3 bases and J lost 1, with 6 bases in between. The germline CDR1 and CDR2 sequences are SGHTA and FQGTGA. The CDR3 runs to 13 residues. In nucleotides, the CDR3 is TGTGCCAGCAGCTTGGACAGGAACACTGAAGCTTTCTTT. Protein sequence: CASSLDRNTEAFF.

The chain joins TRBV19 to TRBJ2-2; weak D call: TRBD2 (6 bases). The CDR3 covers 13 residues. Per the germline V gene, CDR1 is LNHDA and CDR2 is SQIVND (reference sequence). The CDR3 nucleotides read TGTGTCTGTAGCGGAGGAAACACCGGGGAGCTGTTTTTT. Protein sequence: CVCSGGNTGELFF.

The chain recombines TRBV7-8 with TRBJ1-5, with a possible D match to TRBD1 (6 bases). The CDR3 is made up of 16 amino acids. Germline CDR1 and CDR2: SGHVS and FQNEAQ. With 6 bases removed from V and 0 bases from J, the gap between germline ends came to 15 bases. CDR3 protein: CASRATRGPSNQPQHF. CDR3 coding DNA: TGTGCCAGCAGGGCGACCAGGGGTCCTAGCAATCAGCCCCAGCATTTT.

The chain carries TRBV11-2 and TRBJ2-3; 8 bases are shared with TRBD1. J gave up 5 bases and V 5 bases, and 6 bases lay outside the gene matches. Looked up from germline, CDR1 is SGHAT and CDR2 is FQNNGV. This CDR3 region has 14 residues. The CDR3 sequence: CASSAQGAVDTQYF. As DNA, the CDR3 is TGTGCCAGCAGCGCCCAGGGGGCTGTAGATACGCAGTATTTT. The variable domain in full, completed from reference TRBV11-2 and TRBJ2-3, reads EAGVAQSPRYKIIEKRQSVAFWCNPISGHATLYWYQQILGQGPKLLIQFQNNGVVDDSQLPKDRFSAERLKGVDSTLKIQPAKLEDSAVYLCASSAQGAVDTQYFGPGTRLTVL.

This rearrangement joins TRBV28 to TRBJ1-1; TRBD1 aligns across 7 bases. CDR1 and CDR2 (germline): MDHEN, SYDVKM. V shed 2 bases, J shed 0 bases, and the junction held 6 bases outside the gene matches. This CDR3 is 16 amino acids long. The chain's CDR3 is CASSLKRTGVNTEAFF. In nucleotides, the CDR3 is TGTGCCAGCAGTTTAAAGCGGACAGGAGTGAACACTGAAGCTTTCTTT.

The chain recombines TRBV11-2 with TRBJ1-4; D unresolved. From germline, CDR1 is SGHAT and CDR2 FQNNGV. The CDR3 consists of 13 residues. Trimming left V 6 bases short and J 8 bases short, with 13 bases between. The CDR3 loop reads CASSSLGPEKLFF. The CDR3 DNA reads TGTGCCAGCAGTTCTCTAGGCCCCGAAAAACTGTTTTTT.

This rearrangement joins TRBV5-1 to TRBJ2-7, with 8 positions matching TRBD1. Unmatched junction bases numbered 9, after V lost 0 bases and J lost 4 bases. This CDR3 spans 16 amino acids. Germline values: CDR1 SGHRS, CDR2 YFSETQ. In nucleotides, the CDR3 is TGCGCCAGCAGCTTGGTGTTGGGACAGGCGATTTACGAGCAGTACTTC. This sequence encodes CASSLVLGQAIYEQYF.

This sequence joins TRBV7-2 and TRBJ1-1, with no clear D. This CDR3 contains 12 residues. V lost 5 bases and J 3 bases, leaving 7 bases between the germline ends. The germline CDR1 and CDR2 sequences are SGHTA and FQGNSA. The DNA for the CDR3 is TGTGCCAGCAGCCGAGATTACACTGAAGCTTTCTTT. It translates to CASSRDYTEAFF.

The V gene is TRBV6-5, the J gene TRBJ1-4; TRBD1 aligns across 7 bases. The CDR3 totals 14 residues. Trimming cost V 4 bases and J 8 bases; bases outside gene matches: 7. Germline assignment: CDR1 MNHEY and CDR2 SVGAGI. This CDR3 is CASSSPQGGEKLFF. The CDR3 bases are TGTGCCAGCAGTTCCCCCCAGGGGGGCGAAAAACTGTTTTTT.

The chain carries TRBV5-1 and TRBJ2-5, with 7 bases aligning to TRBD1. Germline V gene sequence: CDR1 SGHRS, CDR2 YFSETQ. V lost 4 bases to trimming and J lost 2 bases; unmatched junction nucleotides: 5. The CDR3 sequence is 14 residues long. CDR3 in amino acids: CASSHRDRQETQYF. The CDR3 DNA reads TGCGCCAGCAGCCACCGGGACAGACAAGAGACCCAGTACTTC. The full variable domain, in which reference TRBV5-1 and TRBJ2-5 provide the parts outside the CDR3, is KAGVTQTPRYLIKTRGQQVTLSCSPISGHRSVSWYQQTPGQGLQFLFEYFSETQRNKGNFPGRFSGRQFSNSRSEMNVSTLELGDSALYLCASSHRDRQETQYFGPGTRLLVL.

The chain recombines TRBV2 with TRBJ2-1; a weak D match, TRBD1 (6 bases). V was cut by 9 bases and J by 0 bases, with 15 bases left in between. The CDR3 sequence is 15 residues long. CDR1 is SNHLY and CDR2 is FYNNEI in the germline V gene. The CDR3 spells CASCSGTSSYNEQFF. Written as DNA, the CDR3 is TGTGCCAGTTGCTCGGGGACAAGCTCCTACAATGAGCAGTTCTTC.

The chain uses TRBV7-3 and TRBJ1-1; tentative D call: TRBD1 (5 bases). CDR3 length: 13 amino acids. Between the trimmed V and J ends, which lost 4 bases and 4 bases, there was a span of 10 bases. The V gene's germline CDR1 is SGHTA and CDR2 FQGTGA. The chain's CDR3 is CASSSQGPTEAFF. In DNA, the CDR3 is TGTGCCAGCAGCTCGCAGGGTCCCACTGAAGCTTTCTTT.

This sequence joins TRBV27 and TRBJ2-3, with D tentatively TRBD1 (6 bases). The CDR3 extends over 17 amino acids. V lost 5 bases to trimming and J lost 1 base, with 19 bases between them. Looked up from germline, CDR1 is MNHEY and CDR2 is SMNVEV (reference sequence). The CDR3 protein is CASSPLQGPRGTDTQYF. As DNA, the CDR3 is TGTGCCAGCAGTCCACTACAGGGCCCGAGGGGCACAGATACGCAGTATTTT.

In the case of this clone: Other DNA sequences in the sample encode the same CDR3. This chain links TRBV5-1 with TRBJ2-7; 8 bases agree with TRBD1. V trimming: 4 bases; J trimming: 6 bases; junction bases outside the gene matches: 6. Germline-derived CDR1 and CDR2 are SGHRS and YFSETQ. CDR3 length equals 13 residues. The CDR3 here is CASSLGQGGEQYF. CDR3 nucleotides: TGCGCCAGCAGCCTAGGACAGGGTGGCGAGCAGTACTTC.

This clone has only one observation. This chain links TRBV7-3 with TRBJ2-3; 7 nucleotides match TRBD1. Germline lookup yields CDR1 SGHTA and CDR2 FQGTGA. The CDR3 is made up of 14 amino acids. V lost 2 bases to trimming and J lost 2 bases; unmatched junction nucleotides: 1. The CDR3 region has the DNA TGTGCCAGCAGCTTAGACAGGGCCACAGATACGCAGTATTTT. This translates into CASSLDRATDTQYF.

The CDR3 protein is CASSESWTGGIKLGSSYEQYF. In DNA form, the CDR3 reads TGCGCCAGCAGTGAGTCCTGGACAGGGGGTATTAAGTTGGGAAGCTCCTACGAGCAGTACTTC. The chain carries TRBV10-1 and TRBJ2-7; 10 bases agree with TRBD1. The CDR3 runs to 21 residues. Trimming cost V 0 bases and J 0 bases; bases outside gene matches: 17. The germline CDR1 and CDR2 sequences are WNHNN and SYGVQD (reference sequence).

The CDR3: CASSQGEGYTF. The CDR3 DNA reads TGTGCCAGCAGCCAAGGGGAGGGCTACACCTTC. The V call is TRBV4-2, the J call TRBJ1-2; unclear D gene. Trimming left V 1 base short and J 8 bases short, with 5 bases between. Per germline, CDR1 LGHNA and CDR2 YNFKEQ. This CDR3 region has 11 residues.

This chain uses TRBV9 with TRBJ1-2, with D tentatively TRBD1 (5 bases). V was trimmed by 0 bases and J by 7 bases, leaving 10 bases between them. The CDR3 loop spans 13 amino acids. Per the germline V gene, CDR1 is SGDLS and CDR2 is YYNGEE. In DNA, the CDR3 is TGTGCCAGCAGCGTAGATCAGGGCCGTGGCTACACCTTC. Its translation is CASSVDQGRGYTF.

The chain employs TRBV7-3 and TRBJ2-5; tentative D call: TRBD1 (6 bases). The CDR3 is 15 amino acids. Germline V gives CDR1 SGHTA, CDR2 FQGTGA. The V end was cut by 0 bases, the J end by 2 bases, with 10 bases between. The CDR3 spells CASSLTPDRQETQYF. The CDR3 nucleotides read TGTGCCAGCAGCTTAACTCCGGACAGACAAGAGACCCAGTACTTC.

The chain joins TRBV12-3 or TRBV12-4 to TRBJ2-5, with D tentatively TRBD1 (7 bases). V was pared by 6 bases and J by 9 bases, with 14 bases between. The CDR3 has 12 amino acids. The CDR3 coding sequence is TGTGCCAGCAGCTATCAGGGGGAGGCCCAGTACTTC. As protein: CASSYQGEAQYF.

The genes are TRBV6-4 and TRBJ1-6; TRBD1 agrees at 7 bases. This CDR3 is built from 14 residues. Germline lookup yields CDR1 MRHNA and CDR2 SNTAGT. The J segment lost 10 bases and the V segment lost 5 bases, leaving 8 bases of the junction unmatched. The CDR3: CASSPTGDGSPLHF. DNA of the CDR3: TGTGCCAGCAGTCCAACAGGGGATGGGTCACCCCTCCACTTT.

This clone was counted only a few times. V gene TRBV11-3 combines with J gene TRBJ1-6; no firm D call. The germline V and J ends were trimmed by 2 bases and 7 bases, with 9 bases remaining between them. Germline loops: CDR1 SGHNT, CDR2 YENEEA. The CDR3 has 14 residues. In DNA form, the CDR3 reads TGTGCCAGCAGCTTAATGGGCGGGAATTCACCCCTCCACTTT. Amino acids: CASSLMGGNSPLHF.

This chain joins TRBV5-6 and TRBJ1-2, with D perhaps TRBD1 (6 bases). The V gene lost 5 bases and the J gene lost 5 bases, with 16 bases spanning the gap. The CDR3 is 14 amino acids. Germline V gene sequence: CDR1 SGHDT, CDR2 YYEEEE. The CDR3 sequence is CASSFRGGSYGYTF. The CDR3 DNA reads as TGTGCCAGCAGTTTCCGTGGGGGCTCTTATGGCTACACCTTC. The whole variable domain, remainder taken from reference TRBV5-6 and TRBJ1-2, is DAGVTQSPTHLIKTRGQQVTLRCSPKSGHDTVSWYQQALGQGPQFIFQYYEEEERQRGNFPDRFSGHQFPNYSSELNVNALLLGDSALYLCASSFRGGSYGYTFGSGTRLTVV.

The V gene is TRBV29-1, the J gene TRBJ2-6; D is perhaps TRBD1 (6 bases). The CDR3 sequence is 15 residues long. Trimming stripped 7 bases from V and 0 bases from J, with 13 bases between. The germline gives CDR1 SQVTM, CDR2 ANQGSEA. The CDR3 loop reads CSAHTGRSGANVLTF. CDR3 bases: TGCAGCGCTCATACAGGGCGCTCTGGGGCCAACGTCCTGACTTTC.